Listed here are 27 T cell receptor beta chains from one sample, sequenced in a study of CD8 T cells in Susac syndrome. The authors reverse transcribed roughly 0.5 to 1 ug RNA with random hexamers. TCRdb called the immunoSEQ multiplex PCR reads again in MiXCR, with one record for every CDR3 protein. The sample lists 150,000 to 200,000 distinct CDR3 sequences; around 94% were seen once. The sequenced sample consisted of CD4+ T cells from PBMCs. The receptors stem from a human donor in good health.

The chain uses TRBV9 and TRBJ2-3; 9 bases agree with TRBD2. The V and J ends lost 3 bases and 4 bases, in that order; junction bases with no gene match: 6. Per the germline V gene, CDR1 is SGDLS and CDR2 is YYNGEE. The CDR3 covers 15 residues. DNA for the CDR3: TGTGCCAGCAGCGCCTACGGGACTAGCCCAGATACGCAGTATTTT. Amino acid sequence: CASSAYGTSPDTQYF.

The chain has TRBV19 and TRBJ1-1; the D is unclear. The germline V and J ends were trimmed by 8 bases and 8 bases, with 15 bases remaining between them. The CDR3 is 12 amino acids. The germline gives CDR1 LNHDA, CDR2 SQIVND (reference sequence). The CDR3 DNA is TGTGCCAGTCGCTCCGACGGGAGGGAAGCTTTCTTT. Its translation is CASRSDGREAFF. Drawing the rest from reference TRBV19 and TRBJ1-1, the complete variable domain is DGGITQSPKYLFRKEGQNVTLSCEQNLNHDAMYWYRQDPGQGLRLIYYSQIVNDFQKGDIAEGYSVSREKKESFPLTVTSAQKNPTAFYLCASRSDGREAFFGQGTRLTVV.

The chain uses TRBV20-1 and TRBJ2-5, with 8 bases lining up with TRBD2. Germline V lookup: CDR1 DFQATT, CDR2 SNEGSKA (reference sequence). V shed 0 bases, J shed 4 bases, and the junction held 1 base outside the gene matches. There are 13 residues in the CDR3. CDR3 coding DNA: TGCAGTGCTAGAGATCGGGGGGGAGAGACCCAGTACTTC. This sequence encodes CSARDRGGETQYF.

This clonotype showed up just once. The CDR3 is CASSQRDQETQYF. CDR3 DNA: TGCGCCAGCAGCCAAAGGGACCAAGAGACCCAGTACTTC. The chain carries TRBV4-3 and TRBJ2-5; D is uncertain. This CDR3 spans 13 amino acids. Trimming pared 2 bases from V and 0 bases from J, leaving 4 bases between. CDR1 LGHNA and CDR2 YSLEER come from the germline V gene.

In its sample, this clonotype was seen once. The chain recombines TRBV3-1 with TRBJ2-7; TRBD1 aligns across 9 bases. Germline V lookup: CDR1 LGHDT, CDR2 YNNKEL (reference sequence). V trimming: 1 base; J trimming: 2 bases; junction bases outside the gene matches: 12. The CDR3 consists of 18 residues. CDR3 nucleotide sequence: TGTGCCAGCAGCCAAGGTCGACCGACCGGGACAGGGACCTACGAGCAGTACTTC. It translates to CASSQGRPTGTGTYEQYF.

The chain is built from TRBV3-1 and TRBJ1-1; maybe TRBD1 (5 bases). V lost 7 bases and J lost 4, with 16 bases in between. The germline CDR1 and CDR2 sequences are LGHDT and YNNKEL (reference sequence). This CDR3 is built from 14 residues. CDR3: CASTPRGGSTEAFF. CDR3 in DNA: TGTGCCAGCACCCCACGGGGGGGTAGCACTGAAGCTTTCTTT.

The DNA for the CDR3 is TGTGCCAGCAGTCGAGGACAGTTTAATGAAAAACTGTTTTTT. Translated: CASSRGQFNEKLFF. This rearrangement joins TRBV6-5 to TRBJ1-4; D may be TRBD1 (6 bases). CDR1 is MNHEY, CDR2 SVGAGI, per germline. V dropped 5 bases and J dropped 4 bases, with 11 bases sitting between them. There are 14 residues in the CDR3.

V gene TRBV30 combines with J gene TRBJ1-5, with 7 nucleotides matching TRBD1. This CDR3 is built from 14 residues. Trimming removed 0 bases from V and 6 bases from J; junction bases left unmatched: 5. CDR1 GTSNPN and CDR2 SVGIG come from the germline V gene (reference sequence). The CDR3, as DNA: TGTGCCTGGAGTGTACAAGGGGGCGGTCAGCCCCAGCATTTT. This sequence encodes CAWSVQGGGQPQHF.

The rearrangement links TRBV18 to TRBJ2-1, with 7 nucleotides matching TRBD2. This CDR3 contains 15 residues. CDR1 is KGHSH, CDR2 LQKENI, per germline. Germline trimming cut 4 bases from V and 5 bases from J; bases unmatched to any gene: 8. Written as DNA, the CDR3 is TGTGCCAGCTCACTTTCTAGCGGAGAAGACAATGAGCAGTTCTTC. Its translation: CASSLSSGEDNEQFF.

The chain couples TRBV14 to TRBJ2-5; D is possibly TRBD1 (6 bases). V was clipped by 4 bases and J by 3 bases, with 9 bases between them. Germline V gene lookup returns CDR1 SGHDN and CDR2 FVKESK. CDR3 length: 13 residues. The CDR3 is CASSRDRKETQYF. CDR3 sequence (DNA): TGTGCCAGCAGCCGAGACAGGAAAGAGACCCAGTACTTC. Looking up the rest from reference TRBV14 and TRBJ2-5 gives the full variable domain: EAGVTQFPSHSVIEKGQTVTLRCDPISGHDNLYWYRRVMGKEIKFLLHFVKESKQDESGMPNNRFLAERTGGTYSTLKVQPAELEDSGVYFCASSRDRKETQYFGPGTRLLVL.

In DNA, the CDR3 is TGCGCCAGCAGCACCGGGACTAGCGGCCTCTACAATGAGCAGTTCTTC. As protein: CASSTGTSGLYNEQFF. The V call is TRBV5-1, the J call TRBJ2-1, with 11 positions matching TRBD2. There are 16 residues in the CDR3. Per the germline V gene, CDR1 is SGHRS and CDR2 is YFSETQ. Unmatched junction bases numbered 6, after V lost 4 bases and J lost 3 bases.

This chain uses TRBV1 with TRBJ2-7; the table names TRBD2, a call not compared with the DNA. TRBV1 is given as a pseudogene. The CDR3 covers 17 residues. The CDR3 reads CTSFEGLAGGAVSDQYF. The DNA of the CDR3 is TGCACCAGCTTCGAGGGACTAGCGGGGGGGGCAGTCAGCGATCAGTACTTC.

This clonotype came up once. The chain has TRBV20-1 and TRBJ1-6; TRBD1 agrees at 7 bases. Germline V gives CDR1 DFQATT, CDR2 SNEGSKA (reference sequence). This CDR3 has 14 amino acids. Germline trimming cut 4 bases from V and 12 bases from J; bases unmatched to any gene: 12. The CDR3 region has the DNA TGCAGTGCTACCCTTTCACAGGGGCGAGGACCCCTCCACTTT. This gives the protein CSATLSQGRGPLHF.

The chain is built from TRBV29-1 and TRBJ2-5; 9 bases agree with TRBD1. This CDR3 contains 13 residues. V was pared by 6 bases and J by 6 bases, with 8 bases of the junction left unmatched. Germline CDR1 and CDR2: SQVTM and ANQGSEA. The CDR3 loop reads CSVLQGAGQTQYF. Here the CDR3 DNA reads TGCAGCGTCCTACAGGGGGCGGGACAGACCCAGTACTTC.

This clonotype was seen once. CDR3 region: CASRGGPEAFF. CDR3 bases: TGTGCCAGCAGGGGAGGGCCTGAAGCTTTCTTT. This chain connects TRBV3-1 to TRBJ1-1; D gene ambiguous. Looked up from germline, CDR1 is LGHDT and CDR2 is YNNKEL (reference sequence). The length of the CDR3 is 11 residues. The V end lost 6 bases, the J end lost 6 bases, and 8 bases lay between the germline ends.

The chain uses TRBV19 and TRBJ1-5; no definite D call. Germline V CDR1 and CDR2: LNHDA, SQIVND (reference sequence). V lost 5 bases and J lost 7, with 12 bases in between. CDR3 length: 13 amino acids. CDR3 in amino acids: CASSPQSRQPQHF. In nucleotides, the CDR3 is TGTGCCAGTAGTCCTCAGAGCCGCCAGCCCCAGCATTTT.

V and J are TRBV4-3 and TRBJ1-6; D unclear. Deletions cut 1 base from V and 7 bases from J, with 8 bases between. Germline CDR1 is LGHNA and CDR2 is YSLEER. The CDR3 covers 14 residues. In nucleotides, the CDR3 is TGCGCCAGCAGCCAAGTATTAGGAAATTCACCCCTCCACTTT. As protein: CASSQVLGNSPLHF.

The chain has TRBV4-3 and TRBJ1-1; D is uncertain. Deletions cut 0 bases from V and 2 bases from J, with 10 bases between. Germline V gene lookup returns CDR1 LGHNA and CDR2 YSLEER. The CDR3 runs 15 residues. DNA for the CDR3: TGCGCCAGCAGCCAAGACCCGAACATCAACACTGAAGCTTTCTTT. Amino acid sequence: CASSQDPNINTEAFF.

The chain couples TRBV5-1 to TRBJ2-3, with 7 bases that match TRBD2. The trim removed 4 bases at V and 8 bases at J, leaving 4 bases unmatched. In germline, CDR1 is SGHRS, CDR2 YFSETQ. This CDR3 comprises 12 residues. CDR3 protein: CASSPRGFTQYF. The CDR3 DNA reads TGCGCCAGCAGCCCGCGGGGGTTTACGCAGTATTTT.

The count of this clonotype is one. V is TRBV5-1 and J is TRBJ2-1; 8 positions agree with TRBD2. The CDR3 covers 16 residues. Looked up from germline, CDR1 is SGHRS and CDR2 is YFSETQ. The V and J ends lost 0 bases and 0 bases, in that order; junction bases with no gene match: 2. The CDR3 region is CASSLVAGSSYNEQFF. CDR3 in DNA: TGCGCCAGCAGCTTGGTAGCGGGGAGCTCCTACAATGAGCAGTTCTTC.

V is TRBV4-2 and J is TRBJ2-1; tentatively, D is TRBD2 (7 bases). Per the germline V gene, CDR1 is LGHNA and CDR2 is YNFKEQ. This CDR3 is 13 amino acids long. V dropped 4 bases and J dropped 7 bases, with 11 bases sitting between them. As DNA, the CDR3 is TGTGCCAGCAGCCGGGGGGGCCAAAATGAGCAGTTCTTC. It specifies CASSRGGQNEQFF.

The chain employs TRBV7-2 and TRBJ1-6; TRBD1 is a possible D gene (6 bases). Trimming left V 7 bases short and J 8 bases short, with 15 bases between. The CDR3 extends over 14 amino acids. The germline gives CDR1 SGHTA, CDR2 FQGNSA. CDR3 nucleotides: TGTGCCAGCAATCTAGCGACAGGCGATTCACCCCTCCACTTT. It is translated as CASNLATGDSPLHF.

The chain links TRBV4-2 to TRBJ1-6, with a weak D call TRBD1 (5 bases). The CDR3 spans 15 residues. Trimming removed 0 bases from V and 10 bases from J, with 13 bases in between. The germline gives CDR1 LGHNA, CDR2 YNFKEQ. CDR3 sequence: CASSQDTTGGSPLHF. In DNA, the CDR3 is TGTGCCAGCAGCCAAGATACCACAGGAGGCTCACCCCTCCACTTT.

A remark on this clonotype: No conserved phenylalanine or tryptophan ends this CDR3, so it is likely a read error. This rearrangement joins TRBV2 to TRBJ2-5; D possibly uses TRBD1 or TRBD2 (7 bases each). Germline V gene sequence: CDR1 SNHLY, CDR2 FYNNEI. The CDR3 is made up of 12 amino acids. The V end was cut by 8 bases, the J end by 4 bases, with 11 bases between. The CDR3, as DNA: TGTGCCAGCCGGGGGGACAGAGAGACCCAGTACATA. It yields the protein CASRGDRETQYI.

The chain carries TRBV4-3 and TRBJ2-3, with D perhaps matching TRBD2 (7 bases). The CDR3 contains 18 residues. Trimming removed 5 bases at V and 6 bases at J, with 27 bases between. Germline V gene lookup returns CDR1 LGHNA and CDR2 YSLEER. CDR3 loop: CASSSHPLQGGVPDTQYF. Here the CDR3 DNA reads TGCGCCAGCAGCTCCCATCCCCTACAGGGAGGGGTGCCTGATACGCAGTATTTT.

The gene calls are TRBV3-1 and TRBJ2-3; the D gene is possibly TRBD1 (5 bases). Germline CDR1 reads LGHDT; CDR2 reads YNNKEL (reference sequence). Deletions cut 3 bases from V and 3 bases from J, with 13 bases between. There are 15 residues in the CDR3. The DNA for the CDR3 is TGTGCCAGCAGCCACGGTCAGGGTAGGACAGATACGCAGTATTTT. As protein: CASSHGQGRTDTQYF.

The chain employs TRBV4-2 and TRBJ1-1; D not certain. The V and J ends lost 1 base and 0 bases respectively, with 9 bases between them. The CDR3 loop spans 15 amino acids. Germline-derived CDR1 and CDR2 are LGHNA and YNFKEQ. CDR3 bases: TGTGCCAGCAGCCAAGGGGCCGGTTTGAACACTGAAGCTTTCTTT. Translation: CASSQGAGLNTEAFF.